The 18 T cell receptor beta chains listed next were all sequenced from one sample in a study of cytomegalovirus exposure and HLA in healthy donors. Some clones are missing from TCRdb's copy, which holds only in-frame ones; the method was immunoSEQ multiplex PCR. The sample lists about 82,000 clones, about 92% seen once, with roughly 0.62% in the top ten. The source material was PBMCs. The receptor source for this set is a man younger than 30 in good health and CMV-seronegative.

The CDR3: CASSFGTSGSYEQYF. The CDR3 coding sequence is TGTGCCAGCTCATTCGGGACTAGCGGGTCCTACGAGCAGTACTTC. V and J are TRBV18 and TRBJ2-7; 12 nucleotides line up with TRBD2. V was clipped by 5 bases and J by 1 base; unmatched bases: 3. Germline CDR1 reads KGHSH; CDR2 reads LQKENI. CDR3 length: 15 amino acids.

This rearrangement joins TRBV4-2 to TRBJ2-7; D gene ambiguous. Looked up from germline, CDR1 is LGHNA and CDR2 is YNFKEQ. The V and J ends lost 3 bases and 3 bases respectively, with 12 bases between them. The CDR3 runs 14 residues. The CDR3 protein is CASSHGEPLYEQYF. The CDR3 nucleotides are TGTGCCAGCAGCCATGGAGAGCCCCTCTACGAGCAGTACTTC.

This chain links TRBV29-1 with TRBJ1-1, with no clear D. CDR1 is SQVTM, CDR2 ANQGSEA, per germline. V was cut by 7 bases and J by 4 bases, with 13 bases left in between. The CDR3 is 12 amino acids. The CDR3 here is CSAEGWGTEAFF. Written as DNA, the CDR3 is TGCAGCGCAGAGGGTTGGGGCACTGAAGCTTTCTTT.

V is TRBV7-6 and J is TRBJ2-5; D gene ambiguous. V lost 5 bases, J lost 5 bases, and 9 bases lay in between. CDR1 SGHVS and CDR2 FNYEAQ come from the germline V gene. The CDR3 consists of 12 residues. The CDR3 nucleotides read TGTGCCAGCAGCCCTGGAGTGGAGACCCAGTACTTC. This sequence encodes CASSPGVETQYF.

The CDR3, as DNA: TGTGCCAGCAGCATTCAGGGCGTAGGAGGGGAGACCCAGTACTTC. It specifies CASSIQGVGGETQYF. The V gene is TRBV7-9, the J gene TRBJ2-5; TRBD2 is a possible D gene (6 bases). Germline V gene sequence: CDR1 SEHNR, CDR2 FQNEAQ (reference sequence). This CDR3 has 15 amino acids. V lost 5 bases to trimming and J lost 5 bases, with 18 bases between them.

The V gene is TRBV18, the J gene TRBJ1-1, with 9 bases fitting TRBD1. V lost 2 bases, J lost 6 bases, and 7 bases stayed unmatched. Germline V gene lookup returns CDR1 KGHSH and CDR2 LQKENI. The CDR3 has 15 residues. The CDR3 protein is CASSPGTGLRAEAFF. The CDR3 DNA reads TGTGCCAGCTCACCAGGGACAGGGCTACGGGCTGAAGCTTTCTTT.

The gene calls are TRBV19 and TRBJ1-5; possibly TRBD1 for D (5 bases). Between the trimmed V and J ends, which lost 7 bases and 3 bases, there was a span of 16 bases. Germline assignment: CDR1 LNHDA and CDR2 SQIVND (reference sequence). CDR3 length equals 15 residues. The chain's CDR3 is CASTPRMDTNQPQHF. In nucleotides, the CDR3 is TGTGCCAGTACCCCTAGAATGGACACCAATCAGCCCCAGCATTTT. The whole variable domain, filled in from reference TRBV19 and TRBJ1-5, reads DGGITQSPKYLFRKEGQNVTLSCEQNLNHDAMYWYRQDPGQGLRLIYYSQIVNDFQKGDIAEGYSVSREKKESFPLTVTSAQKNPTAFYLCASTPRMDTNQPQHFGDGTRLSIL.

V gene TRBV19 combines with J gene TRBJ1-5; 7 nucleotides agree with TRBD1. CDR3 length equals 18 residues. Germline CDR1 reads LNHDA; CDR2 reads SQIVND (reference sequence). V trimming: 0 bases; J trimming: 3 bases; junction bases outside the gene matches: 11. The CDR3 bases are TGTGCCAGTAGTATAGATCCTGACAGGGTAACTTTCAATCAGCCCCAGCATTTT. Protein sequence: CASSIDPDRVTFNQPQHF.

This chain joins TRBV7-9 and TRBJ2-1; 7 positions agree with TRBD1. CDR1 is SEHNR and CDR2 is FQNEAQ in the germline V gene (reference sequence). The CDR3 length is 13 residues. With 7 bases clipped from V and 4 bases from J, the junction kept 4 bases outside the gene matches. CDR3 sequence: CASKGQPYNEQFF. The CDR3, as DNA: TGTGCCAGCAAGGGACAGCCGTACAATGAGCAGTTCTTC.

On this clone: Other DNA variants within this sample encode the same CDR3. This chain connects TRBV6-5 to TRBJ2-7; 8 positions agree with TRBD1. CDR1 and CDR2 from the germline V gene are MNHEY and SVGAGI. There are 15 residues in the CDR3. V was pared by 2 bases and J by 0 bases, with 3 bases of the junction left unmatched. The CDR3 region is CASSYRDRGSYEQYF. For the CDR3, the DNA is TGTGCCAGCAGTTACCGCGACAGGGGCTCCTACGAGCAGTACTTC.

The genes are TRBV5-4 and TRBJ2-2; D not certain. CDR3 length: 14 residues. Per germline, CDR1 SGHNT and CDR2 YYREEE (reference sequence). V was trimmed by 0 bases and J by 1 base, leaving 4 bases between them. The CDR3 DNA is TGTGCCAGCAGCTTGGGACAGAACACCGGGGAGCTGTTTTTT. Its protein is CASSLGQNTGELFF.

The J gene is TRBJ1-1, the V gene TRBV5-4; D may be TRBD1 (6 bases). The germline V and J ends were trimmed by 4 bases and 8 bases, with 18 bases remaining between them. The germline CDR1 and CDR2 sequences are SGHNT and YYREEE (reference sequence). The CDR3 extends over 14 amino acids. The CDR3 DNA reads TGTGCCAGCAGCCCTCCGGGACAATTGAAGGAAGCTTTCTTT. It is translated as CASSPPGQLKEAFF. Together with reference TRBV5-4 and TRBJ1-1, the CDR3 gives the full variable domain: ETGVTQSPTHLIKTRGQQVTLRCSSQSGHNTVSWYQQALGQGPQFIFQYYREEENGRGNFPPRFSGLQFPNYSSELNVNALELDDSALYLCASSPPGQLKEAFFGQGTRLTVV.

The rearrangement joins TRBV30 to TRBJ1-4; D is possibly TRBD1 (5 bases). The V gene's germline CDR1 is GTSNPN and CDR2 SVGIG (reference sequence). The CDR3 is 16 residues long. Trimming took 2 bases from V and 0 from J, leaving 13 bases between them. In nucleotides, the CDR3 is TGTGCCTGGAGTCGTTTAGGACACACAACTAATGAAAAACTGTTTTTT. Its protein is CAWSRLGHTTNEKLFF.

V usage is TRBV7-2 and J usage is TRBJ2-3, with D unresolved. Deletions cut 5 bases from V and 2 bases from J, with 11 bases between. This CDR3 comprises 14 residues. The germline CDR1 and CDR2 sequences are SGHTA and FQGNSA. The CDR3 DNA follows: TGTGCCAGCAGCAGAGAGGTTATCACAGATACGCAGTATTTT. It encodes CASSREVITDTQYF.

The V and J genes are TRBV18 and TRBJ2-7, with TRBD1 matching over 10 bases. Germline assignment: CDR1 KGHSH and CDR2 LQKENI. The CDR3 spans 18 residues. Trimming removed 1 base from V and 3 bases from J; junction bases left unmatched: 12. CDR3 in amino acids: CASSPLGDRGRSFYEQYF. The CDR3 DNA is TGTGCCAGCTCACCACTCGGAGACAGGGGGCGATCATTCTACGAGCAGTACTTC.

The V and J genes are TRBV12-5 and TRBJ2-1; D is perhaps TRBD2 (6 bases). Trimming removed 3 bases at V and 2 bases at J, with 20 bases between. This CDR3 region has 18 residues. Germline CDR1 LGHNT, CDR2 FRNRAP. The DNA for the CDR3 is TGTGCTAGTGGTTTCCGGTTTGAGGATAGCGGAACCTACAATGAGCAGTTCTTC. This gives the protein CASGFRFEDSGTYNEQFF.

This sequence joins TRBV6-5 and TRBJ1-2; 7 nucleotides line up with TRBD1. The CDR3 extends over 13 amino acids. Germline V CDR1 and CDR2: MNHEY, SVGAGI. Trimming cost V 10 bases and J 9 bases; bases outside gene matches: 14. CDR3 sequence: CATRRYFRGSYTF. The CDR3 coding sequence is TGTGCCACCCGCCGCTACTTCAGGGGGAGCTACACCTTC.

This CDR3 is CASSIEAGGPVHNEQFF. Written as DNA, the CDR3 is TGTGCCAGTAGTATAGAAGCGGGAGGCCCTGTCCACAATGAGCAGTTCTTC. The chain joins TRBV19 to TRBJ2-1, with 9 nucleotides matching TRBD2. Trimming cost V 0 bases and J 5 bases; bases outside gene matches: 8. CDR3 length: 17 amino acids. Germline assignment: CDR1 LNHDA and CDR2 SQIVND (reference sequence).